The clone carrying this T cell receptor (beta chain) was counted ten times or more. Its antigen is still unknown. The ends were cut back, 6 bases at V and 8 bases at J, with 13 bases in the middle. CDR1 and CDR2 from the germline V gene are SGHTA and FQGNSA. This CDR3 has 12 residues. This sample is part of a study of blood T cells in healthy people across ages. A second about 6 to 12 cycle PCR used barcoded and J-beta primers. TCRdb ran MiXCR on the 5' RACE reads and lists one entry per CDR3 protein. The sample includes 900,000 to 950,000 distinct CDR3 sequences, almost 30% of them seen just once. General observations from the study: Aged donors had fewer naive CD4+ cells and lower diversity than long-lived donors.

These sequences were also reported in another study, on T cells of mothers and their children. That study reports: Nobody spotted any persistent microchimeric T cell clones.

The receptor's source is a woman in her thirties or forties in good health. The chain couples TRBV7-2 to TRBJ1-2, with D possibly being TRBD1 (5 bases). Sequencing was carried out using blood. CDR3 loop: CASSRQTLGYTF. CDR3 DNA: TGTGCCAGCAGTAGACAGACTTTGGGCTACACCTTC.